This TCR beta chain appears in the sequencing data of a study of blood T cell repertoires in COVID-19. About the research overall: Donors in the United States, Italy and Spain gave samples during acute or convalescent COVID-19.

Germline loops: CDR1 MNHEY, CDR2 SVGAGI. The CDR3 consists of 16 residues. V lost 1 base and J lost 7, with 14 bases in between. Data came from immunoSEQ multiplex PCR; TCRdb stores just in-frame clones and leaves some out. The sample has around 450,000 clones; around nine tenths are singletons. The sequenced material came from PBMCs or T cells enriched from blood (not recorded which). This chain links TRBV6-5 with TRBJ1-6; no clear D gene. The receptor was isolated from a young woman with acute COVID-19. The CDR3 bases are TGTGCCAGCAGTTACTATTTTCCGGTGTCCAATTCACCCCTCCACTTT. Translated, it gives CASSYYFPVSNSPLHF.